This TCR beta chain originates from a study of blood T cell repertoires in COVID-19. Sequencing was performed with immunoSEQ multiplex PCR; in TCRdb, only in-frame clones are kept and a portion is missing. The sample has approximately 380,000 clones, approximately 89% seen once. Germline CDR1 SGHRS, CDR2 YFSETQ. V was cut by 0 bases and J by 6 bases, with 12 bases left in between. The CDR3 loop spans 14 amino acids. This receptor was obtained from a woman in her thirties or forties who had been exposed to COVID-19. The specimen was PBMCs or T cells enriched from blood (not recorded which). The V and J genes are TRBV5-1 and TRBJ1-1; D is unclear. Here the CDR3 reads CASSLVSEAAEAFF. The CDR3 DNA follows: TGCGCCAGCAGCTTGGTCTCCGAGGCGGCTGAAGCTTTCTTT.